One sample yielded the 16 T cell receptor beta chains listed below, sequenced in a study of Tregs in tolerant kidney transplant recipients. Related graft donors supplied nonmyeloablative bone marrow transplants, and mixed chimerism was transient. Sequencing was performed with immunoSEQ multiplex PCR; in TCRdb, only in-frame clones are kept and a portion is missing. This sample contains more than 11,000 clones. The source was CD8+ T cells from blood (PBMCs), collected 6 months after the transplant. These receptors were obtained from a human patient who received a combined kidney and bone marrow transplant. Some T cells may be the graft donor's.

Considering frequency, this clone is medium-sized. The CDR3 end falls 3 residues outside the read, so it is completed with the germline J gene. The same CDR3 can be traced to other DNA sequences in this sample. This rearrangement joins TRBV29-1 to TRBJ2-7; D is perhaps TRBD1 (5 bases). V was cut by 4 bases and J by 2 bases, with 9 bases left in between. The CDR3 loop spans 12 amino acids. Germline lookup yields CDR1 SQVTM and CDR2 ANQGSEA. CDR3 loop: CSVAVQAYEQYF. The part of the CDR3 DNA that was read is TGCAGCGTTGCTGTACAGGCCTACGAG.

Turning to this clone: The read is 3 residues too short to cover the CDR3 end, so that end is filled in from the germline J gene. The rearrangement links TRBV7-6 to TRBJ2-1; 9 bases agree with TRBD2. The CDR3 is 15 amino acids. Germline loops: CDR1 SGHVS, CDR2 FNYEAQ. Trimming took 5 bases from V and 4 from J; bases not matched to a gene: 6. CDR3 sequence reads: CASSNSGGVYNEQFF. CDR3 bases read: TGTGCCAGCAGCAATAGCGGGGGTGTTTACAATGAG. Variable domain in full (rest from reference TRBV7-6 and TRBJ2-1): GAGVSQSPRYKVTKRGQDVALRCDPISGHVSLYWYRQALGQGPEFLTYFNYEAQQDKSGLPNDRFSAERPEGSISTLTIQRTEQRDSAMYRCASSNSGGVYNEQFFGPGTRLTVL.

Remarks on this clone: Sequence at one end of the junction differs from germline and may be a read error. The CDR3 extends 3 residues past the end of the read, so its final part is completed from the germline J gene. J is TRBJ2-7 and V is TRBV5-6; 9 bases agree with TRBD2. The germline V gene encodes CDR1 SGHDT and CDR2 YYEEEE. This CDR3 is 14 amino acids long. The CDR3 loop reads CGSSLTSGYYEQYF. Incomplete CDR3 DNA: TGTGGCAGCAGCTTGACTAGCGGTTACTACGAG.

As regards this clone: The sequence runs out 3 residues before the end of the CDR3; the remainder is reconstructed from the germline J gene. V gene TRBV5-1 combines with J gene TRBJ1-3; D may be TRBD1 (5 bases). The CDR3 has 16 amino acids. Germline V gene lookup returns CDR1 SGHRS and CDR2 YFSETQ. With 1 base removed from V and 0 bases from J, the gap between germline ends came to 11 bases. The CDR3 loop reads CASSLWGGVSGNTIYF. Incomplete CDR3 DNA: TGCGCCAGCAGCTTGTGGGGGGGAGTCTCTGGAAACACC.

Note on this clone: The read ends 3 residues early relative to the CDR3; the germline J gene fills the gap. This rearrangement joins TRBV30 to TRBJ1-5; the D gene is possibly TRBD1 (5 bases). Trimming cost V 3 bases and J 7 bases, with 13 bases left between them. The length of the CDR3 is 13 residues. From germline, CDR1 is GTSNPN and CDR2 SVGIG (reference sequence). The CDR3 spells CAWSASGGQPQHF. The covered CDR3 bases are TGTGCCTGGAGCGCCTCTGGGGGGCAGCCC.

For this clone: An end of the junction differs from the germline gene, which may be a read error. The CDR3 is cut off 3 residues early in the read; its end comes from the germline J gene. This same CDR3 is encoded by further DNA sequences in the sample. The chain has TRBV7-9 and TRBJ1-3, with D possibly matching TRBD1 (5 bases). The length of the CDR3 is 14 residues. From germline, CDR1 is SEHNR and CDR2 FQNEAQ (reference sequence). CDR3 region: CASSLRDRGNTIYF. CDR3 DNA, as far as it was read: TGTGCCAGCAGCTTAAGGGACCGGGGGAACACT.

Remarks on this clone: The read ends 3 residues shy of where the CDR3 ends; the end is completed using the germline J gene. The V and J genes are TRBV19 and TRBJ1-4; possible D gene TRBD1, 5 bases. CDR3 length equals 16 residues. Germline V gene lookup returns CDR1 LNHDA and CDR2 SQIVND (reference sequence). V lost 1 base, J lost 4 bases, and 13 bases lay in between. The sequenced CDR3 bases are TGTGCCAGTAGTATAGGGCAGGGCACTTATAATGAAAAA. Its translation: CASSIGQGTYNEK. The CDR3 in full is CASSIGQGTYNEKLFF.

The CDR3: CASSATLAESYNEQFF. CDR3 DNA (partial): TGTGCCAGCAGTGCGACACTAGCGGAGTCCTACAATGAG. The rearrangement joins TRBV6-2 or TRBV6-3 to TRBJ2-1, with TRBD2 identical over 8 bases. With the read ending 3 residues before the CDR3 end, the germline J gene is used to fill in that end. Germline values: CDR1 MNHEY, CDR2 SVGEGT. The CDR3 covers 16 residues. With V trimmed by 5 bases and J by 1 base, 7 bases remained unmatched.

On this clone: The DNA ends 3 residues before the CDR3 does, and the rest of the CDR3 is filled in from the germline J gene. This chain uses TRBV20-1 with TRBJ2-3, with TRBD2 as a possible D gene (5 bases). The CDR3 has 15 residues. Germline V CDR1 and CDR2: DFQATT, SNEGSKA (reference sequence). V shed 3 bases and J shed 3 bases, with 16 bases lying between them. CDR3: CSASDYAESTDTQYF. CDR3 DNA, as far as it was read: TGCAGTGCTAGCGACTACGCGGAAAGTACAGATACG.

As to this clone: The CDR3 goes on 3 residues after the read ends, and that part is filled in from the germline J gene. V is TRBV6-2 or TRBV6-3 and J is TRBJ1-2, with D unclear. CDR1 MNHEY and CDR2 SVGEGT come from the germline V gene. This CDR3 region has 12 residues. The sequenced part of the CDR3 DNA is TGTGCCAGCAGTTACAACCCACATGAC. Protein: CASSYNPHD. The entire CDR3 reads CASSYNPHDYTF.

In the case of this clone: The missing CDR3 end, 3 residues past where the read stops, is filled in from the germline J gene. The chain links TRBV20-1 to TRBJ2-5; TRBD1 or TRBD2 may be the D gene (6 bases each). The ends were cut back, 5 bases at V and 5 bases at J, with 18 bases in the middle. Looked up from germline, CDR1 is DFQATT and CDR2 is SNEGSKA (reference sequence). The CDR3 consists of 14 residues. Incomplete CDR3 DNA: TGCAGTGCTCCTAGTACAGGGAGGTGGGAGACC. Amino acids: CSAPSTGRWET. The whole CDR3 protein is CSAPSTGRWETQYF.

Regarding this clone: The CDR3 is cut off 3 residues early in the read; its end comes from the germline J gene. The J gene is TRBJ2-7, the V gene TRBV11-3, with D possibly being TRBD1 (5 bases). Trimming took 3 bases from V and 2 from J, leaving 11 bases between them. Germline CDR1 is SGHNT and CDR2 is YENEEA. This CDR3 is 14 amino acids long. The CDR3 loop reads CASSLGPSPYEQYF. CDR3 DNA (partial): TGTGCCAGCAGCTTGGGGCCGTCCCCCTACGAG.

As regards this clone: The observed sequence ends 3 residues before the CDR3 terminus, with the missing tail filled in from the germline J gene. V and J are TRBV6-2 or TRBV6-3 and TRBJ1-2; D possibly corresponds to TRBD1 (6 bases). The CDR3 sequence is 14 residues long. CDR1 and CDR2 from the germline V gene are MNHEY and SVGEGT. V was shortened by 3 bases and J by 4 bases, with 12 bases between the two germline ends. The covered CDR3 bases are TGTGCCAGCAGTTATGGACAGATCTTCTATGGC. Its protein is CASSYGQIFYG. The CDR3 in its entirety is CASSYGQIFYGYTF.

As concerns this clone: Read coverage stops 3 residues before the CDR3 terminus; the germline J gene supplies the remainder. The rearrangement uses TRBV12-5 and TRBJ2-2; 12 nucleotides line up with TRBD1. The V segment lost 3 bases and the J segment 4 bases; nucleotides outside the gene matches: 9. The CDR3 covers 18 residues. Germline CDR1 reads LGHNT; CDR2 reads FRNRAP. CDR3 protein: CASGFEYPGQGATGELFF. The sequenced CDR3 bases are TGTGCTAGTGGTTTCGAATATCCGGGACAGGGGGCCACCGGGGAG.

Concerning this clone itself: The CDR3 is cut off 3 residues early in the read; its end comes from the germline J gene. The gene calls are TRBV6-2 or TRBV6-3 and TRBJ1-2; D is ambiguous. CDR1 and CDR2 (germline): MNHEY, SVGEGT. The CDR3 totals 14 residues. The CDR3 loop reads CASSPAAGGYDYTF. The sequenced part of the CDR3 DNA is TGTGCCAGCAGCCCCGCGGCGGGAGGATACGAC.

A note on this clone: The read halts 3 residues ahead of the CDR3 end, with the missing end drawn from the germline J gene. This rearrangement joins TRBV5-1 to TRBJ2-2, with D unclear. Germline loops: CDR1 SGHRS, CDR2 YFSETQ. The CDR3 sequence is 15 residues long. Trimming removed 5 bases from V and 6 bases from J, with 17 bases in between. CDR3 DNA (partial): TGCGCCAGCAGTTTTGCCCCCGGTGTCTCCGGGGAG. It codes for CASSFAPGVSGE. The complete CDR3 protein is CASSFAPGVSGELFF.